This T cell receptor (beta chain) originates from a study of Ad26.COV2.S vaccination and SARS-CoV-2 variants (dated by TCRdb to about 2021). Background on the whole study: Vaccine-arm donors were drawn from COV1001, a multicentre, randomized, double-blind, placebo-controlled phase I-IIa trial of Ad26.COV2.S in healthy adults. Trial participants were randomized into five groups of five, in which low-dose or high-dose Ad26.COV2.S was given once or twice, or placebo was given on both occasions. Blinding of investigators to trial group allocation was maintained during experiments and outcome assessment. A total of approximately 30 samples were included in the TCR-sequenced set, comprising around 19 Ad26.COV2.S vaccine recipients, 5 placebo recipients and 8 SARS-CoV-2 convalescent individuals. Ad26.COV2.S was administered intramuscularly at 5 x 10^10 or 1 x 10^11 viral particles, either as a single shot or as two shots given 56 days apart. The specificity and breadth of SARS-CoV-2-reactive T cell receptors after Ad26.COV2.S vaccination were assessed by TCRbeta repertoire sequencing.

The full study reports these points: According to the authors, total T cell responses may have been underestimated by the TCR breadth and depth analyses. Vaccine and placebo recipients had similar non-spike TCR breadth, a finding consistent with the vaccine containing only spike. The study was not powered to compare responses between vaccine doses or regimens. Higher spike-specific TCR breadth was observed in Ad26.COV2.S recipients than in placebo recipients (P = 0.0014). After vaccination, spike-specific CD8+ and CD4+ T cell responses were reported to show substantial breadth.

Trimming at the junction amounts to 3 bases on V and 4 bases on J, and the germline ends lie 12 bases apart. Counted from cysteine to phenylalanine, this CDR3 has 13 amino acids. Only the CDR3 DNA is retained, 39 bases long and in frame from the first base. For CDR1 and CDR2, the germline V gene (reference sequence) lists DFQATT and SNEGSKA. In the case of this clone: Which antigen it targets is not known. Per-base qualities were not stored, and no clone one base away is much larger.

The treatment or condition label for this specimen denotes: some 20 received Ad26.COV2.S at low or high dose, single or two shots; about 5 received placebo; per-sample allocation not given. Repertoires of vaccine and placebo recipients were sequenced from samples taken on day 63 after the first injection. Cohort 1b enrolled roughly 25 adults aged 18-55 years at a single site in Boston, USA, between 29 July and 7 August 2020. Ad26.COV2.S was a replication-incompetent adenovirus type 26 vector that expressed a prefusion-stabilized SARS-CoV-2 spike protein derived from the original Wuhan strain. The immunoSEQ Assay was used to sequence TCRbeta CDR3 regions. After extraction, genomic DNA underwent amplification by bias-controlled multiplex PCR, followed by high-throughput sequencing. Per the source publication's procedure: Collapsing and filtering of sequences were performed to quantify the absolute abundance of each unique TCRbeta CDR3 region. Usable DNA was measured by amplifying reference genes present in all nucleated cells, and TCRbeta template counts were normalized to that usable DNA to estimate T cell fraction. Repertoire TCRs were annotated as SARS-CoV-2-specific by exact matching of V gene, CDR3 amino acid sequence and J gene to a known reactive TCR set. MIRA supplied the reference SARS-CoV-2 TCR set, which was filtered for enrichment in COVID-19-positive ImmuneCODE repertoires so that public or cross-reactive TCRs were removed. Drawing on the MIRA antigens, annotated TCRs were analysed further at the level of specific ORF or position within ORF. Breadth was defined as the number of annotated unique rearrangements divided by the total number of unique productive rearrangements, and depth was defined as the summed frequency of the annotated unique rearrangements. Two-sided Wilcoxon rank-sum tests were used to compare TCR breadth between groups. Not all clones reach the TCRdb copy of this immuneACCESS table, which keeps in-frame sequences only. Checked studies attribute under half of the gap to unresolved V genes and leave the rest unexplained. For V, J and clone size, that table is used; D and trimming come from the DNA. The table for this sample lists around 320,000 clones; over 80% of them were counted only once. The ten largest clones add up to approximately 2% of the sample.

Recombination joined TRBV20-1 with TRBJ1-2; too little of a D gene remains to name it. Sequences were derived from peripheral blood, sampled in a trial of Ad26.COV2.S vaccine versus placebo. The receptor's source is a person between 18 and 65 years old who received the Ad26.COV2.S COVID-19 vaccine or a placebo. The CDR3 region: CSASRDGSYGYTF. At the DNA level, the sequence is TGCAGTGCTAGTAGAGACGGAAGCTATGGCTACACCTTC.